The next 12 T cell receptor beta chains were all read from a single sample in a study of T-cell memory formation after mild COVID-19. From the 5' RACE reads, TCRdb called clonotypes with MiXCR, one entry per CDR3 protein. The sample carries about 470,000 distinct CDR3 sequences, 18% recorded once. The sample was PBMCs or a T cell subset sorted from them (not recorded which). The receptors come from an adult woman who had mild COVID-19 (a few samples of this study predate the infection). Cell type and time point are not known.

The rearrangement links TRBV5-1 to TRBJ2-7; D assignment may be TRBD1 or TRBD2 (5 bases each). V was cut by 4 bases and J by 3 bases, with 14 bases left in between. Germline V gene data show CDR1 as SGHRS and CDR2 as YFSETQ. CDR3 length equals 14 residues. The CDR3 sequence: CASSGGKVYYEQYF. In DNA form, the CDR3 reads TGCGCCAGCAGCGGGGGTAAGGTCTACTACGAGCAGTACTTC.

The chain uses TRBV5-1 and TRBJ2-4; D not resolved. V gave up 2 bases and J gave up 3 bases, with 18 bases separating them. Germline lookup yields CDR1 SGHRS and CDR2 YFSETQ. This CDR3 is 17 amino acids long. DNA of the CDR3: TGCGCCAGCAGCTTTCTCCCCCAAAGGAAGGACAAAAACATTCAGTACTTC. This encodes CASSFLPQRKDKNIQYF.

This sequence joins TRBV12-3 or TRBV12-4 and TRBJ2-1; a possible D gene is TRBD2 (6 bases). The CDR3 loop spans 17 amino acids. Deletions cut 5 bases from V and 4 bases from J, with 21 bases between. In nucleotides, the CDR3 is TGTGCCAGCAGTCAAGGCAGGAGGGGACCGCTATACAATGAGCAGTTCTTC. Amino acids: CASSQGRRGPLYNEQFF.

This clonotype was counted a few times. The V gene is TRBV12-3 or TRBV12-4, the J gene TRBJ1-5, with D uncertain. V was clipped by 7 bases and J by 11 bases, with 21 bases between them. This CDR3 has 14 residues. CDR3 in amino acids: CASTDGRSSWAQHF. The CDR3 region has the DNA TGTGCCAGCACCGACGGGAGATCGAGTTGGGCCCAGCATTTT.

The chain carries TRBV9 and TRBJ2-2; D tentatively fits TRBD1 or TRBD2 (6 bases each). Germline V gives CDR1 SGDLS, CDR2 YYNGEE. The ends were cut back, 0 bases at V and 4 bases at J, with 10 bases in the middle. This CDR3 comprises 15 residues. The DNA of the CDR3 is TGTGCCAGCAGCGTAGAGGGGGGCCGCACCGGGGAGCTGTTTTTT. It encodes CASSVEGGRTGELFF.

This rearrangement joins TRBV28 to TRBJ2-1; 10 bases fit TRBD1. Germline V gene lookup returns CDR1 MDHEN and CDR2 SYDVKM. J gave up 9 bases and V 7 bases, and 15 bases lay outside the gene matches. The CDR3 length is 16 residues. The CDR3 region is CASTTVWDRGTVEQFF. In DNA form, the CDR3 reads TGTGCCAGCACCACCGTGTGGGACAGGGGAACGGTTGAGCAGTTCTTC.

This clonotype showed up many times. The chain carries TRBV3-1 and TRBJ1-2, with unresolved D. Germline V gene sequence: CDR1 LGHDT, CDR2 YNNKEL (reference sequence). The CDR3 has 13 residues. Trimming cost V 5 bases and J 2 bases, with 9 bases left between them. The CDR3 nucleotides are TGTGCCAGCAGCTTGGGCGAGAACTATGGCTACACCTTC. This encodes CASSLGENYGYTF.

This clonotype was seen a handful of times. The chain has TRBV10-3 and TRBJ2-3; D unresolved. CDR3 size: 14 residues. Per germline, CDR1 ENHRY and CDR2 SYGVKD. The ends were cut back, 3 bases at V and 5 bases at J, with 12 bases in the middle. The CDR3 loop reads CAISERVQGDTQYF. CDR3 nucleotide sequence: TGTGCCATCAGTGAAAGGGTCCAAGGAGATACGCAGTATTTT.

The chain recombines TRBV6-5 with TRBJ2-1; unclear D gene. This CDR3 has 16 residues. V lost 5 bases and J 9 bases, leaving 23 bases between the germline ends. Germline V gene lookup returns CDR1 MNHEY and CDR2 SVGAGI. The CDR3 spells CASSMAVGSRYSEQFF. The CDR3 coding sequence is TGTGCCAGCAGTATGGCGGTCGGGTCTCGGTATAGTGAGCAGTTCTTC.

V usage is TRBV11-1 and J usage is TRBJ2-2; tentatively, D is TRBD1 (6 bases). V lost 9 bases and J 3 bases, leaving 14 bases between the germline ends. The CDR3 contains 14 residues. Germline V gene data show CDR1 as SGHAT and CDR2 as FQDESV (reference sequence). The CDR3 protein is CASTHRVYTGELFF. Here the CDR3 DNA reads TGTGCCAGTACGCACAGGGTCTACACCGGGGAGCTGTTTTTT.

Comments on this clonotype: A clone one base away is much larger, so this may be a read error. The V and J genes are TRBV4-3 and TRBJ2-3; D gene unclear. This CDR3 is 12 amino acids long. Trimming shortened V by 4 bases and J by 7 bases, and 9 bases separated the two germline ends. The germline CDR1 and CDR2 sequences are LGHNA and YSLEER. CDR3 nucleotides: TGCGCCAGCAGCCCCGAGATTCATACGCAGTATTTT. Its protein product is CASSPEIHTQYF.

The rearrangement uses TRBV5-4 and TRBJ2-7; 7 bases map to TRBD1. Per the germline V gene, CDR1 is SGHNT and CDR2 is YYREEE (reference sequence). The CDR3 loop spans 14 amino acids. The V segment lost 2 bases and the J segment 5 bases; nucleotides outside the gene matches: 7. The CDR3 sequence: CASSFRDRAHEQYF. CDR3 coding DNA: TGTGCCAGCAGCTTTCGTGACAGGGCACACGAGCAGTACTTC.